The clone carrying this T cell receptor beta chain has a count of ten or more. The target antigen is unknown. Healthy Caucasian donors formed the entire cohort. The CDR3 loop spans 16 amino acids. V was clipped by 0 bases and J by 5 bases; unmatched bases: 7. CDR1 is MNHNY and CDR2 is SVGAGI in the germline V gene (reference sequence). TCRdb re-called the 5' RACE reads with MiXCR, one entry per CDR3 protein. In the table there are 400,000 or so distinct CDR3 sequences, roughly 10% of which are singletons. This sample stems from a study of identical twins. Study-level findings and limits: The study reached conclusions through statistical analysis that was cross-sectional, not following the same donors. Twin pairs had excess sharing that was weaker in beta out-of-frame sequences.

The receptor's source is a woman in her fifties or sixties in good health. The J gene is TRBJ2-7, the V gene TRBV6-6; 10 bases align to TRBD2. The sample was naive T cells sorted from blood. Written as DNA, the CDR3 is TGTGCCAGCAGTTACTCGGCTAGCGGGAGTTTCGACGAGCAGTACGTC. Its protein is CASSYSASGSFDEQYV.